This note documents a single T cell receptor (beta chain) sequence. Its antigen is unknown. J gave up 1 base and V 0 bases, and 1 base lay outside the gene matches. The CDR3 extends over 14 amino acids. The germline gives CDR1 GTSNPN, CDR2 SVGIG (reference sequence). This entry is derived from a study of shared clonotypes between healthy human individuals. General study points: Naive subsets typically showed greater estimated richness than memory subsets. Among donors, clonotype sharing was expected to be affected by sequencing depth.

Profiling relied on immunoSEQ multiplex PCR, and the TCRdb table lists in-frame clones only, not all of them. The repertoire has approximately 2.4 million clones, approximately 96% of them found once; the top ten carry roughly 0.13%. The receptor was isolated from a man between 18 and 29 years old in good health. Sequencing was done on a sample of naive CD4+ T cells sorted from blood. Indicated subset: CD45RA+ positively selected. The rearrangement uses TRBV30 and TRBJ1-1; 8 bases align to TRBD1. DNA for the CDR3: TGTGCCTGGAGTGTGACAGGGGCGAACACTGAAGCTTTCTTT. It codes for CAWSVTGANTEAFF.